These 13 T cell receptor beta chains came from one sample sequenced in a study of cytomegalovirus exposure and HLA in healthy donors. Generated by immunoSEQ multiplex PCR, the TCRdb table keeps only in-frame clones and is missing some. The sample has under 100,000 clones, 95% seen once. The sequencing sample was made of PBMCs. The source of these receptors is a woman aged 18-30 years in good health and CMV-seronegative.

The chain carries TRBV7-2 and TRBJ2-7; a possible D gene is TRBD2 (6 bases). This CDR3 has 15 amino acids. Trimming took off 0 bases at V and 1 base at J, with 10 bases between the two ends. Germline CDR1 reads SGHTA; CDR2 reads FQGNSA. In DNA, the CDR3 is TGTGCCAGCAGCTTAGCGCGGGGCGAGTCCTACGAGCAGTACTTC. Amino acids: CASSLARGESYEQYF. Full variable domain (remainder filled in from reference TRBV7-2 and TRBJ2-7): GAGVSQSPSNKVTEKGKDVELRCDPISGHTALYWYRQSLGQGLEFLIYFQGNSAPDKSGLPSDRFSAERTGGSVSTLTIQRTQQEDSAVYLCASSLARGESYEQYFGPGTRLTVT.

This chain uses TRBV7-7 with TRBJ1-2, with 7 bases aligning to TRBD1. Germline values: CDR1 SSHAT, CDR2 FNYEAQ (reference sequence). The ends lost 2 bases at V and 7 bases at J; junction bases unmatched: 7. The CDR3 totals 14 residues. CDR3 sequence reads: CASSLLTGVGGYTF. Written as DNA, the CDR3 is TGTGCCAGCAGCTTACTTACAGGGGTGGGTGGCTACACCTTC.

V usage is TRBV7-2 and J usage is TRBJ2-7; D is unresolved. Trimming cost V 4 bases and J 4 bases, with 5 bases left between them. This CDR3 comprises 11 residues. Germline V gene data show CDR1 as SGHTA and CDR2 as FQGNSA. This chain's CDR3 is CASSSTYEQYF. The CDR3 region has the DNA TGTGCCAGCAGCTCGACTTACGAGCAGTACTTC.

The V and J genes are TRBV7-9 and TRBJ1-1, with 7 bases that match TRBD1. The CDR3 covers 17 residues. Germline loops: CDR1 SEHNR, CDR2 FQNEAQ (reference sequence). V dropped 1 base and J dropped 4; count of bases not matched to a gene: 12. The CDR3 nucleotides are TGTGCCAGCAGCTTAGGCAGGGGGGTAGTTATGAGCACTGAAGCTTTCTTT. Encoded protein: CASSLGRGVVMSTEAFF.

This chain joins TRBV5-8 and TRBJ1-1; 8 bases fit TRBD1. The V gene end was trimmed by 5 bases and the J gene end by 1 base; junction bases not matched to a gene: 4. In germline, CDR1 is SGHTS, CDR2 YDEGEE. The CDR3 is made up of 14 amino acids. CDR3 DNA: TGTGCCAGCAGACCCGGGACAGGGAACACTGAAGCTTTCTTT. It yields the protein CASRPGTGNTEAFF.

This clone appeared a single time. The chain combines TRBV5-1 with TRBJ1-1; TRBD1 matches 12 bases. V gave up 4 bases and J gave up 7 bases; unmatched junction bases: 8. The germline CDR1 and CDR2 sequences are SGHRS and YFSETQ. There are 15 residues in the CDR3. Here the CDR3 DNA reads TGCGCCAGCAGCGTGGGACAGGGGGCGACCGGTGAAGCTTTCTTT. The encoded protein is CASSVGQGATGEAFF.

The chain links TRBV28 to TRBJ2-2; tentative D call: TRBD1 (6 bases). The germline CDR1 and CDR2 sequences are MDHEN and SYDVKM. Trimming stripped 5 bases from V and 4 bases from J, with 8 bases between. This CDR3 is built from 13 residues. CDR3 amino acids: CASSTDSTGELFF. The CDR3 bases are TGTGCCAGCAGTACGGACAGCACCGGGGAGCTGTTTTTT.

J is TRBJ1-3 and V is TRBV7-4; D gene unclear. The germline CDR1 and CDR2 sequences are SGHVT and SQSDAQ. This CDR3 region has 15 residues. Deletions cut 2 bases from V and 0 bases from J, with 8 bases between. The CDR3 is CASSLCGNSGNTIYF. The CDR3 DNA reads TGTGCCAGCAGCTTATGTGGCAACTCTGGAAACACCATATATTTT.

The genes are TRBV6-1 and TRBJ2-1, with D possibly being TRBD1 (6 bases). V lost 7 bases and J 5 bases, leaving 12 bases between the germline ends. The CDR3 runs to 13 residues. Germline CDR1 and CDR2: MNHNS and SASEGT. The CDR3 is CASTWGPHNEQFF. CDR3 DNA sequence: TGTGCCAGCACGTGGGGGCCCCACAATGAGCAGTTCTTC.

The V call is TRBV18, the J call TRBJ2-2; 10 positions match TRBD2. Trimming cost V 1 base and J 4 bases; bases outside gene matches: 9. This CDR3 has 18 amino acids. CDR1 KGHSH and CDR2 LQKENI come from the germline V gene. CDR3 nucleotides: TGTGCCAGCTCACCACAGGAAAGCGGGAGGGCGTTCACCGGGGAGCTGTTTTTT. Encoded protein: CASSPQESGRAFTGELFF.

The chain is built from TRBV14 and TRBJ1-1, with 8 nucleotides matching TRBD1. V trimming: 4 bases; J trimming: 5 bases; junction bases outside the gene matches: 9. The CDR3 length is 15 residues. Germline-derived CDR1 and CDR2 are SGHDN and FVKESK. DNA for the CDR3: TGTGCCAGCAGCCTATGGACAGGGACTAAAACTGAAGCTTTCTTT. Translating gives CASSLWTGTKTEAFF.

The J gene is TRBJ1-1, the V gene TRBV5-5; no reliable D call. V lost 5 bases to trimming and J lost 3 bases, with 11 bases between them. This CDR3 has 13 residues. The germline V gene encodes CDR1 SGHKS and CDR2 YYEKEE (reference sequence). CDR3 amino acids: CASRPTDDTEAFF. The DNA for the CDR3 is TGTGCCAGCAGGCCCACAGATGACACTGAAGCTTTCTTT. Drawing the rest from reference TRBV5-5 and TRBJ1-1, the complete variable domain is DAGVTQSPTHLIKTRGQQVTLRCSPISGHKSVSWYQQVLGQGPQFIFQYYEKEERGRGNFPDRFSARQFPNYSSELNVNALLLGDSALYLCASRPTDDTEAFFGQGTRLTVV.

This rearrangement joins TRBV6-5 to TRBJ1-1; a possible D gene is TRBD1 (5 bases). Germline V lookup: CDR1 MNHEY, CDR2 SVGAGI. Trimming shortened V by 7 bases and J by 3 bases, and 15 bases separated the two germline ends. The CDR3 runs 14 residues. This CDR3 is CASNQGGSDTEAFF. CDR3 in DNA: TGTGCCAGCAATCAGGGAGGGTCGGACACTGAAGCTTTCTTT.